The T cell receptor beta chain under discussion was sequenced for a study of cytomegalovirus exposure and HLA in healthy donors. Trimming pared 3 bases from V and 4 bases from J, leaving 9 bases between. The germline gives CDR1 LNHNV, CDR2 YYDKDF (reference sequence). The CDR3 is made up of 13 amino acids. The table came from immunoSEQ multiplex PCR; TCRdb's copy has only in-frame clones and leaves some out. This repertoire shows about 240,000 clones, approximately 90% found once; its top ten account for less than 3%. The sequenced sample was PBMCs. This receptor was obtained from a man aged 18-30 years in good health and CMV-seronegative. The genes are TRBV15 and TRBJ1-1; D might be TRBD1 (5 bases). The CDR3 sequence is CATSRSRVTEAFF. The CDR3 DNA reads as TGTGCCACCAGCAGGAGCAGGGTCACTGAAGCTTTCTTT.